The 18 T cell receptor beta chains listed next were all sequenced from one sample in a study of blood T cell repertoires in COVID-19. Produced via immunoSEQ multiplex PCR; TCRdb's table is partial and in-frame only. The sample holds under 350,000 clones, approximately 86% seen once. Sample: PBMCs or T cells enriched from blood (not recorded which). The origin of the receptors is a middle-aged woman with acute COVID-19.

This clone was seen only a few times. This chain uses TRBV19 with TRBJ2-3, with TRBD2 identical over 7 bases. The ends lost 7 bases at V and 3 bases at J; junction bases unmatched: 10. This CDR3 is 15 amino acids long. Looked up from germline, CDR1 is LNHDA and CDR2 is SQIVND (reference sequence). The CDR3: CASTPGRAGTDTQYF. The CDR3 nucleotides are TGTGCCAGTACTCCGGGGCGAGCGGGAACAGATACGCAGTATTTT.

The rearrangement uses TRBV5-8 and TRBJ1-6, with a weak D call TRBD1 (6 bases). Trimming left V 4 bases short and J 5 bases short, with 22 bases between. The germline V gene has CDR1 SGHTS and CDR2 YDEGEE. The CDR3 is 18 residues long. CDR3 region: CASSRTGTRPLNNSPLHF. In nucleotides, the CDR3 is TGTGCCAGCAGCCGAACCGGGACACGGCCCCTTAATAATTCACCCCTCCACTTT.

This clone was observed a few times. The chain is built from TRBV6-2 or TRBV6-3 and TRBJ2-1; 7 bases fit TRBD2. CDR3 length: 12 residues. Germline V gene data show CDR1 as MNHEY and CDR2 as SVGEGT. V shed 6 bases, J shed 9 bases, and the junction held 5 bases outside the gene matches. This CDR3 reads CASSTIAGEQFF. The CDR3 DNA reads TGTGCCAGCAGCACTATAGCGGGTGAGCAGTTCTTC.

This clone turned up a few times. The V call is TRBV15, the J call TRBJ1-6; D uncertain. The CDR3 covers 18 residues. Trimming cost V 0 bases and J 3 bases, with 15 bases left between them. Germline V gene lookup returns CDR1 LNHNV and CDR2 YYDKDF (reference sequence). CDR3 in amino acids: CATSRDLGMSNYNSPLHF. The CDR3 DNA follows: TGTGCCACCAGCAGAGATTTGGGCATGAGTAACTATAATTCACCCCTCCACTTT. Drawing the rest from reference TRBV15 and TRBJ1-6, the complete variable domain is DAMVIQNPRYQVTQFGKPVTLSCSQTLNHNVMYWYQQKSSQAPKLLFHYYDKDFNNEADTPDNFQSRRPNTSFCFLDIRSPGLGDTAMYLCATSRDLGMSNYNSPLHFGNGTRLTVT.

The chain carries TRBV7-9 and TRBJ1-2, with no clear D. Deletions cut 5 bases from V and 5 bases from J, with 12 bases between. The CDR3 covers 13 residues. Germline loops: CDR1 SEHNR, CDR2 FQNEAQ (reference sequence). CDR3 loop: CASSLTYAYGYTF. The CDR3 nucleotides read TGTGCCAGCAGCCTTACCTACGCATATGGCTACACCTTC.

The genes are TRBV7-2 and TRBJ2-7; tentative D call: TRBD2 (6 bases). The CDR3 has 14 amino acids. V lost 6 bases to trimming and J lost 3 bases, with 15 bases between them. Germline V gene sequence: CDR1 SGHTA, CDR2 FQGNSA. CDR3 nucleotides: TGTGCCAGCAGTTTACAGGAGGGGCTCTACGAGCAGTACTTC. It encodes CASSLQEGLYEQYF.

The gene calls are TRBV6-1 and TRBJ1-5; D gene ambiguous. Germline CDR1 and CDR2: MNHNS and SASEGT. Deletions cut 2 bases from V and 1 base from J, with 9 bases between. The CDR3 is 15 amino acids. DNA of the CDR3: TGTGCCAGCAGTGAAAGTTTCGGGAGCAATCAGCCCCAGCATTTT. It specifies CASSESFGSNQPQHF.

The chain has TRBV7-2 and TRBJ1-3, with D hard to call. V lost 2 bases and J lost 2, with 10 bases in between. CDR3 length: 15 amino acids. Germline V gene data show CDR1 as SGHTA and CDR2 as FQGNSA. The DNA for the CDR3 is TGTGCCAGCAGCTTAAGTTGGAGGGCTGGAAACACCATATATTTT. Encoded protein: CASSLSWRAGNTIYF.

The chain combines TRBV7-9 with TRBJ1-6; 8 positions agree with TRBD1. This CDR3 contains 18 residues. The germline gives CDR1 SEHNR, CDR2 FQNEAQ (reference sequence). Trimming cost V 4 bases and J 5 bases; bases outside gene matches: 13. Written as DNA, the CDR3 is TGTGCCAGCAGCTCCGGCGGATTACAGGGGGTTCATAATTCACCCCTCCACTTT. Translating it yields CASSSGGLQGVHNSPLHF.

This clone was seen a handful of times. The chain's CDR3 is CASSIGGGDQPQHF. As DNA, the CDR3 is TGTGCCAGTAGTATAGGGGGGGGAGATCAGCCCCAGCATTTT. The V and J genes are TRBV19 and TRBJ1-5; maybe TRBD1 (5 bases). Germline V gives CDR1 LNHDA, CDR2 SQIVND (reference sequence). V lost 1 base to trimming and J lost 5 bases, with 9 bases between them. CDR3 length: 14 amino acids.

The gene calls are TRBV7-8 and TRBJ2-5; the match to TRBD2 covers 8 bases. The CDR3 is made up of 17 amino acids. Germline V gene lookup returns CDR1 SGHVS and CDR2 FQNEAQ. Losses at the gene ends were 0 bases for V and 4 bases for J; bases not matched to a gene: 10. CDR3 DNA: TGTGCCAGCAGCTTAGCGCTTCGGGGGGGGCAGGGAGAGACCCAGTACTTC. Translated: CASSLALRGGQGETQYF.

This chain joins TRBV6-2 or TRBV6-3 and TRBJ1-2; D is possibly TRBD1 (5 bases). CDR3 length: 14 residues. Between the trimmed V and J ends, which lost 0 bases and 7 bases, there was a span of 12 bases. CDR1 MNHEY and CDR2 SVGEGT come from the germline V gene. The chain's CDR3 is CASSYSGGGTGYTF. In DNA, the CDR3 is TGTGCCAGCAGTTACTCGGGCGGGGGGACTGGCTACACCTTC.

The rearrangement links TRBV9 to TRBJ2-5; D unresolved. Germline loops: CDR1 SGDLS, CDR2 YYNGEE. Trimming stripped 4 bases from V and 4 bases from J, with 20 bases between. The CDR3 is 16 residues long. The CDR3 loop is CASSPPQSHPGETQYF. Here the CDR3 DNA reads TGTGCCAGCAGCCCCCCACAGAGCCATCCAGGAGAGACCCAGTACTTC.

V and J are TRBV7-2 and TRBJ2-5; unclear D gene. The CDR3 runs to 16 residues. The germline V gene has CDR1 SGHTA and CDR2 FQGNSA. V lost 5 bases and J lost 1, with 17 bases in between. The CDR3 is CASSLIPLTSQETQYF. The CDR3, as DNA: TGTGCCAGCAGCCTAATCCCGCTGACAAGCCAAGAGACCCAGTACTTC.

This chain connects TRBV10-3 to TRBJ1-4; possibly TRBD1 for D (6 bases). Germline CDR1 reads ENHRY; CDR2 reads SYGVKD. This CDR3 spans 14 amino acids. V lost 5 bases and J lost 5, with 12 bases in between. The CDR3 spells CAISNGQKNEKLFF. The DNA of the CDR3 is TGTGCCATCAGTAATGGACAGAAGAATGAAAAACTGTTTTTT.

The chain joins TRBV13 to TRBJ2-4; D is unclear. The CDR3 is 16 residues long. V was trimmed by 5 bases and J by 0 bases, leaving 14 bases between them. CDR1 is PRHDT and CDR2 is FYEKMQ in the germline V gene (reference sequence). CDR3: CASSKNTVLAKNIQYF. The CDR3 region has the DNA TGTGCCAGCAGCAAGAATACGGTTCTAGCCAAAAACATTCAGTACTTC.

The V call is TRBV27, the J call TRBJ2-2; 7 nucleotides match TRBD2. The CDR3 contains 19 residues. V dropped 5 bases and J dropped 2; count of bases not matched to a gene: 17. Germline CDR1 and CDR2: MNHEY and SMNVEV (reference sequence). This chain's CDR3 is CASSPGWVAGVYNTGELFF. The CDR3 DNA reads as TGTGCCAGCAGTCCCGGCTGGGTGGCGGGGGTCTATAACACCGGGGAGCTGTTTTTT.

The CDR3 sequence: CASSSSGTSRTYEQYF. The CDR3 region has the DNA TGTGCCAGCAGCTCCTCAGGTACTAGCAGGACCTACGAGCAGTACTTC. This sequence joins TRBV7-9 and TRBJ2-7; perhaps TRBD2 as D (6 bases). V gave up 4 bases and J gave up 2 bases, with 18 bases separating them. The CDR3 has 16 residues. Germline lookup yields CDR1 SEHNR and CDR2 FQNEAQ (reference sequence).